Listed below are T cell receptor beta chains from one sample, sequenced in a study of cytotoxic CD8 clonotypes in ibrutinib-treated CLL. Sequenced by immunoSEQ multiplex PCR; TCRdb stores in-frame clones only, minus some. The sample yields roughly 45,000 clones, over 50% seen once. This specimen consisted of PBMCs, obtained after 24 months of ibrutinib treatment. Receptors were obtained from a human donor with chronic lymphocytic leukemia. The conserved cysteine and the conserved F or W are not part of the CDR3 here. D genes are given only for firm matches.

TRBV7-6	TRBJ1-3	TRBD1	ASSLTGTGARGNTIY
TRBV7-9	TRBJ2-1	TRBD2	ASSLRLAGDVF
TRBV19	TRBJ1-1	-	ASSMVGDTEAF
TRBV28	TRBJ2-7	-	ASSPKVHEQY
TRBV5-1	TRBJ1-1	TRBD1	ASSFPGQNLVAF
TRBV9	TRBJ2-7	-	ASSVGWGYEQY
TRBV2	TRBJ2-3	TRBD2	ASSEGLAGGMDTQY
TRBV5-1	TRBJ2-5	-	ASSLKGTQETQY
TRBV21-1	TRBJ2-1	-	ASSPLYLTTTYNEQF
TRBV19	TRBJ2-3	TRBD2	ASRVAGGFTDTQY
TRBV7-9	TRBJ1-5	-	ASSSLDSPEGNQPQH
TRBV28	TRBJ2-2	TRBD1	ASRRPQGATGELF
TRBV11-2	TRBJ2-3	-	ASSLAGSTQY
TRBV6-1	TRBJ2-1	-	ASSVDYTRGNEQF
TRBV7-3	TRBJ2-1	TRBD2	ASSPTYSGGNNEQF
TRBV5-1	TRBJ2-7	-	ASSFSAQYEQY
TRBV5-1	TRBJ2-1	-	ASSLWGRGDNEQF
TRBV27	TRBJ2-7	-	ASSLFASHEQY
TRBV10-3	TRBJ1-1	-	AISEVGAQNTEAF
TRBV5-6	TRBJ1-2	-	ASSPLGAGYGYT
TRBV28	TRBJ2-1	TRBD2	ASGLAGGPPYNEQF
TRBV27	TRBJ2-5	-	ASSPSITVGGETQY
TRBV5-1	TRBJ2-1	TRBD1	ASSLNHLRDRWYNEQF
TRBV6-1	TRBJ1-2	-	ASRAVGGYT
TRBV7-3	TRBJ2-2	-	ASSLIAANTGELF
TRBV6-6	TRBJ1-5	TRBD1	ASRDRSNQPQH
TRBV28	TRBJ2-7	TRBD2	ASSSPGTSGTYEQY
TRBV30	TRBJ1-1	-	AWRRTQNTEAF
TRBV7-9	TRBJ2-7	-	ASSLTFDSYEQY
TRBV5-1	TRBJ2-7	TRBD2	ASSRTSGSAFHYEQY
TRBV5-1	TRBJ2-5	-	ASSIGGQETQY
TRBV21-1	TRBJ1-1	-	ASSKQGTAQQTNTEAF
TRBV28	TRBJ2-7	TRBD1	ASSFLVRGRGEQY
TRBV6-1	TRBJ2-7	-	ASSEGSGDYEQY
TRBV2	TRBJ2-7	-	ASSLSGTPTYEQY
TRBV27	TRBJ1-5	-	ASRDRFSNQPQH
TRBV2	TRBJ2-3	-	ASSKDSSSSTDTQY
TRBV7-2	TRBJ1-6	-	ASSPLLGPFTNSPLH
TRBV7-2	TRBJ1-2	-	ASSLGLGPEIYGYT